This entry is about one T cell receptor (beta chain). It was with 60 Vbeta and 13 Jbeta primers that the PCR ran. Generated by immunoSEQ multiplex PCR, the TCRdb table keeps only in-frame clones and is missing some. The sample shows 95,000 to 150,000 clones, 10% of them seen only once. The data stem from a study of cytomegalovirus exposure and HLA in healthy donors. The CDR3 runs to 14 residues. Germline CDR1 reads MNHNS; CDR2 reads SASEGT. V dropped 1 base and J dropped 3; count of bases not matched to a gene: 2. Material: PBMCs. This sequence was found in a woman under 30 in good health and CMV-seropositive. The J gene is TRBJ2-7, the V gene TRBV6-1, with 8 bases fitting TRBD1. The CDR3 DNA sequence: TGTGCCAGCAGTGAAGTAGGGACAGGCTACGAGCAGTACTTC. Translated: CASSEVGTGYEQYF.